Below, 8 T cell receptor beta chains from the same sample are listed, as sequenced in a study of blood T cell repertoires in COVID-19. Sequencing was performed with immunoSEQ multiplex PCR; in TCRdb, only in-frame clones are kept and a portion is missing. The repertoire includes 200,000 to 300,000 clones, 86% of them detected once, and about 3% sits in the top ten. Sequencing used peripheral blood. These receptors all stem from a woman aged 25 to 45 who had recovered from COVID-19.

This chain joins TRBV5-1 and TRBJ1-1; possible D gene TRBD1, 6 bases. The CDR3 sequence is 16 residues long. Germline V lookup: CDR1 SGHRS, CDR2 YFSETQ. Trimming took 5 bases from V and 1 from J, leaving 18 bases between them. This CDR3 reads CASRDKKGGTNTEAFF. For the CDR3, the DNA is TGCGCCAGCAGGGATAAAAAAGGGGGAACGAACACTGAAGCTTTCTTT.

The rearrangement uses TRBV3-1 (or the pseudogene TRBV3-2) and TRBJ2-5; 7 positions agree with TRBD2. Germline assignment: CDR1 LGHDT and CDR2 YNNKEL (reference sequence). The CDR3 has 13 amino acids. J gave up 2 bases and V 4 bases, and 1 base lay outside the gene matches. CDR3 residues: CASSPSGQETQYF. The CDR3 DNA follows: TGTGCCAGCAGCCCTAGCGGACAAGAGACCCAGTACTTC.

The J gene is TRBJ1-1, the V gene TRBV5-4; a weak D match, TRBD1 (6 bases). CDR3 size: 15 residues. Trimming removed 4 bases from V and 4 bases from J, with 17 bases in between. From germline, CDR1 is SGHNT and CDR2 YYREEE (reference sequence). CDR3 loop: CASSLPTGSATEAFF. In DNA form, the CDR3 reads TGTGCCAGCAGCCTACCAACAGGGTCGGCCACTGAAGCTTTCTTT.

This chain joins TRBV7-9 and TRBJ2-7; D possibly corresponds to TRBD1 (6 bases). The CDR3 extends over 13 amino acids. The V end was cut by 5 bases, the J end by 4 bases, with 12 bases between. Germline assignment: CDR1 SEHNR and CDR2 FQNEAQ (reference sequence). CDR3 region: CASSPGQPYEQYF. As DNA, the CDR3 is TGTGCCAGCAGCCCAGGACAGCCTTACGAGCAGTACTTC. The whole variable domain, filled in from reference TRBV7-9 and TRBJ2-7, reads DTGVSQNPRHKITKRGQNVTFRCDPISEHNRLYWYRQTLGQGPEFLTYFQNEAQLEKSRLLSDRFSAERPKGSFSTLEIQRTEQGDSAMYLCASSPGQPYEQYFGPGTRLTVT.

This clone has just one count. The chain carries TRBV3-1 (or the pseudogene TRBV3-2) and TRBJ1-4; D remains unclear. Germline V gives CDR1 LGHDT, CDR2 YNNKEL (reference sequence). The length of the CDR3 is 14 residues. Deletions cut 1 base from V and 8 bases from J, with 11 bases between. Here the CDR3 DNA reads TGTGCCAGCAGCCAAGGGGCACGAGGGGAAAAACTGTTTTTT. It translates to CASSQGARGEKLFF.

The V gene is TRBV18, the J gene TRBJ1-5; 9 positions agree with TRBD1. The germline CDR1 and CDR2 sequences are KGHSH and LQKENI. The V gene end was trimmed by 3 bases and the J gene end by 6 bases; junction bases not matched to a gene: 9. The CDR3 has 16 amino acids. In nucleotides, the CDR3 is TGTGCCAGCTCACCGCGGGGACAGGGAAAGTTTCAGCCCCAGCATTTT. It specifies CASSPRGQGKFQPQHF.

The rearrangement uses TRBV11-2 and TRBJ1-4, with D unclear. CDR3 size: 16 residues. The ends were cut back, 0 bases at V and 0 bases at J, with 8 bases in the middle. Looked up from germline, CDR1 is SGHAT and CDR2 is FQNNGV. In DNA, the CDR3 is TGTGCCAGCAGCTTAGATCTCACAGCAACTAATGAAAAACTGTTTTTT. The encoded protein is CASSLDLTATNEKLFF.

Concerning this clone: This sample includes further DNA sequences coding for the same CDR3. The rearrangement links TRBV5-1 to TRBJ2-1, with 7 nucleotides matching TRBD1. V was pared by 3 bases and J by 5 bases, with 2 bases of the junction left unmatched. Looked up from germline, CDR1 is SGHRS and CDR2 is YFSETQ. The CDR3 runs 13 residues. CDR3 loop: CASSYTGDNEQFF. CDR3 nucleotides: TGCGCCAGCAGCTACACAGGGGACAATGAGCAGTTCTTC. Based on the CDR3 plus reference TRBV5-1 and TRBJ2-1, the full variable domain is KAGVTQTPRYLIKTRGQQVTLSCSPISGHRSVSWYQQTPGQGLQFLFEYFSETQRNKGNFPGRFSGRQFSNSRSEMNVSTLELGDSALYLCASSYTGDNEQFFGPGTRLTVL.